This TCR beta chain emerged from a study of sequential checkpoint blockade in melanoma. Repertoires were generated with immunoSEQ multiplex PCR, while TCRdb's copy carries only in-frame clones and drops some. The data contain around 18,000 clones, about 74% of them singletons. Sample treatment: randomized to nivolumab then ipilimumab (arm A) or the reverse (arm B). DNA-damaging chemotherapy had not been given to any patient beforehand. The CDR3 contains 16 residues. This chain links TRBV21-1 with TRBJ1-4. TRBV21-1 is flagged as a pseudogene. Sequencing was performed on CD8+ T cells sorted from blood (inferred from file names), taken from a patient given nivolumab and ipilimumab in sequence. This sequence originates from a human donor with melanoma. The CDR3 loop is CASSKALPGFVEKLFF. CDR3 DNA sequence: TGTGCCAGCAGCAAAGCGCTTCCGGGTTTCGTGGAAAAACTGTTTTTT.